This T cell receptor beta chain stems from a study of monozygotic twins with inflammatory bowel disease. Notes on the study in general: Twins classed as concordant or discordant showed no difference in repertoire similarity, possibly from limited power.

A roughly 2.5 ml blood sample was drawn per donor. With regard to this clonotype: Its antigen is as yet unknown.

The germline CDR1 and CDR2 sequences are ENHRY and SYGVKD. There are 15 residues in the CDR3. TCRdb reanalyzed the 5' RACE reads, giving one entry per CDR3 protein sequence and no DNA. The sample includes about 330,000 distinct CDR3 sequences. V usage is TRBV10-3 and J usage is TRBJ2-1; without DNA, the TCRdb call of TRBD2 cannot be checked. Sequenced input: blood. This receptor was taken from a human donor with ulcerative colitis or Crohn's disease, or a healthy co-twin of an affected twin (not recorded which). The CDR3 is CAIAPSGKSYNEQFF.